This T cell receptor beta chain was captured by sequencing in a study of Graves' ophthalmopathy and Graves' hyperthyroidism. Findings and caveats of the study: The model's prediction of ophthalmopathy progression had 70.59% sensitivity and 72% to 80% specificity.

Using RNA transcripts, the TCR beta CDR3 regions were amplified. The first-round RT-PCR employed HTBI primers together with the Qiagen OneStep RT-PCR kit. A multiplex PCR was then performed as the second round. One entry per CDR3 protein, called by TCRdb with MiXCR from the multiplex PCR reads. The sample yields about 550,000 distinct CDR3 sequences, about two fifths seen once. Concerning this clonotype itself: The antigen is not known.

Each hyperthyroidism patient was newly diagnosed, with under 2 months' duration, and aged 18 to 65. Enrollment excluded any patients with other autoimmune diseases, uncontrolled infections, pregnancy or lactation. Reliance was placed on clinical symptoms, serum thyroxine, TRAb, thyroid ultrasound and orbital computed tomography for diagnosis. Deletions cut 1 base from V and 4 bases from J, with 10 bases between. Germline V gene data show CDR1 as SEHNR and CDR2 as FQNEAQ (reference sequence). This CDR3 is 14 amino acids long. Sequencing input: peripheral blood or thyroid tissue (not recorded which). The genes are TRBV7-9 and TRBJ1-1, with D perhaps matching TRBD1 (6 bases). The TCR originated in an adult man with Graves' hyperthyroidism. The chain's CDR3 is CASSLGTDFTEAFF. CDR3 DNA sequence: TGTGCCAGCAGCTTAGGGACAGACTTCACTGAAGCTTTCTTT.